The text below deals with one TCR beta chain. The antigen is undetermined. Sequencing was performed with immunoSEQ multiplex PCR; in TCRdb, only in-frame clones are kept and a portion is missing. The sample shows about 330,000 clones, around 86% of them seen only once. Germline lookup yields CDR1 SGHNT and CDR2 YYREEE (reference sequence). The CDR3 runs 17 residues. The V and J ends lost 5 bases and 3 bases, in that order; junction bases with no gene match: 9. This sample was taken from a study of cytomegalovirus exposure and HLA in healthy donors. Study-wide results and caveats: Reports indicated that the classifier achieved high specificity and sensitivity in diagnosing cytomegalovirus status.

This chain connects TRBV5-4 to TRBJ2-7; 15 bases match TRBD2. Source material: PBMCs. The receptor was isolated from a woman between 18 and 29 years old in good health and CMV-seronegative. CDR3 region: CASSSDPGLAGGYEQYF. CDR3 coding DNA: TGTGCCAGCAGTTCGGATCCGGGACTAGCGGGGGGCTACGAGCAGTACTTC.